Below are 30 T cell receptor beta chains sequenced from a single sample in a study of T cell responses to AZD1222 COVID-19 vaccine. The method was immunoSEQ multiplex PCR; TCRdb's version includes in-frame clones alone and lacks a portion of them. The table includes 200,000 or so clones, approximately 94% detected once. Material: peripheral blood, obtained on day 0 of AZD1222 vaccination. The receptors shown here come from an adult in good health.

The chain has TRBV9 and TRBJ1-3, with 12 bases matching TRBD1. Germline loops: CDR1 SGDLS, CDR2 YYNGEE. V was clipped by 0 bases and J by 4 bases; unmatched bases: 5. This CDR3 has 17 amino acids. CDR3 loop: CASSVGGQGAMGNTIYF. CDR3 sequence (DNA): TGTGCCAGCAGCGTAGGGGGACAGGGGGCGATGGGAAACACCATATATTTT. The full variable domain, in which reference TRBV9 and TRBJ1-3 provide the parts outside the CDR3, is DSGVTQTPKHLITATGQRVTLRCSPRSGDLSVYWYQQSLDQGLQFLIQYYNGEERAKGNILERFSAQQFPDLHSELNLSSLELGDSALYFCASSVGGQGAMGNTIYFGEGSWLTVV.

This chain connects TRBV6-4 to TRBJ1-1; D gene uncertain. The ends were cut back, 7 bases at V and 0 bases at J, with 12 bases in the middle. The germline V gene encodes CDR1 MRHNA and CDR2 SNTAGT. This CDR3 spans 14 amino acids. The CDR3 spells CASKLDEMNTEAFF. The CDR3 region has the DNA TGTGCCAGCAAGCTGGACGAGATGAACACTGAAGCTTTCTTT.

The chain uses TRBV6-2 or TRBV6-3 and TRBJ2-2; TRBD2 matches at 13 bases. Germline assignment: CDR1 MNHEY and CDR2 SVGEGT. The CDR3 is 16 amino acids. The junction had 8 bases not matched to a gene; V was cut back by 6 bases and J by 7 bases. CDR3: CASSQLAGGPIGELFF. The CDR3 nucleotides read TGTGCCAGCAGCCAACTAGCGGGAGGGCCTATCGGGGAGCTGTTTTTT.

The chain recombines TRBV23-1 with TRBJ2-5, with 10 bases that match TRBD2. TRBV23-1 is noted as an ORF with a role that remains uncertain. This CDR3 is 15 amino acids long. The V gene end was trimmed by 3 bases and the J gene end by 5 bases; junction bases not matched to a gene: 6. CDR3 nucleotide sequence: TGCGCCAGCAGTCAGGGGCTAGCGGGAGATGAGACCCAGTACTTC. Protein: CASSQGLAGDETQYF.

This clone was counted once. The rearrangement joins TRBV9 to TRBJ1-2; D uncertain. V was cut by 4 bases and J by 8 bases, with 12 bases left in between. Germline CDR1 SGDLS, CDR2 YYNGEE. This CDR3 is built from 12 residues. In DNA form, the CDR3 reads TGTGCCAGCAGCTACTACAACGGAGGCTACACCTTC. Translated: CASSYYNGGYTF.

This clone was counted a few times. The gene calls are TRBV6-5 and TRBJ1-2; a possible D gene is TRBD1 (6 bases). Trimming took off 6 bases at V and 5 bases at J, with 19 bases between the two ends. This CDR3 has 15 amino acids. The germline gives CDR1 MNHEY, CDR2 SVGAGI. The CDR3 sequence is CASSRTTGTVYGYTF. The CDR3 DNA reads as TGTGCCAGCAGCCGAACTACAGGGACGGTATATGGCTACACCTTC.

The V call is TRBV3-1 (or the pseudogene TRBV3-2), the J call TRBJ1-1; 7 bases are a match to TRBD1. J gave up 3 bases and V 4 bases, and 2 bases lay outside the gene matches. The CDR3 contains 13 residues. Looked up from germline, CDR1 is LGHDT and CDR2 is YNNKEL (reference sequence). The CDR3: CASSRGQHTEAFF. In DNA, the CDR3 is TGTGCCAGCAGCCGGGGACAGCACACTGAAGCTTTCTTT.

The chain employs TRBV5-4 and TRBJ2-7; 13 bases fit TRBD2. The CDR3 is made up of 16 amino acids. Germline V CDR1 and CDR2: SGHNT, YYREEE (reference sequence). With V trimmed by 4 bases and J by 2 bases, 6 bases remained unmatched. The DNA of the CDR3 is TGTGCCAGCAGCCCCGGGACTAGCGGGATCCCCTACGAGCAGTACTTC. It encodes CASSPGTSGIPYEQYF.

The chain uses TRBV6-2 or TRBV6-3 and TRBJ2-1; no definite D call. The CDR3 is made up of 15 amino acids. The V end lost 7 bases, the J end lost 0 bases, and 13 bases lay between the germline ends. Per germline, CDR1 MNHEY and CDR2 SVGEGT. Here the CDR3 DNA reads TGTGCCAGCACCCCCCCCCAGAGCTCCTACAATGAGCAGTTCTTC. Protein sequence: CASTPPQSSYNEQFF.

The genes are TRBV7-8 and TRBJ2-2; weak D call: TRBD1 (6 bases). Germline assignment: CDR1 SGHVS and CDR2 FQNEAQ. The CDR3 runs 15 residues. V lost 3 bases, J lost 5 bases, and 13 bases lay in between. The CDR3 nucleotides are TGTGCCAGCAGCTTTGGGACAATCGATACCGGGGAGCTGTTTTTT. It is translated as CASSFGTIDTGELFF.

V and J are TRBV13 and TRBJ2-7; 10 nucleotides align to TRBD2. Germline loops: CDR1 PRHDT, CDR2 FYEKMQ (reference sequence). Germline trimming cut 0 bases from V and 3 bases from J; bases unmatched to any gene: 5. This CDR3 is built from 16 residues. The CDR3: CASSLGGTSEFYEQYF. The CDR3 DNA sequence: TGTGCCAGCAGCTTAGGAGGGACTAGCGAATTCTACGAGCAGTACTTC.

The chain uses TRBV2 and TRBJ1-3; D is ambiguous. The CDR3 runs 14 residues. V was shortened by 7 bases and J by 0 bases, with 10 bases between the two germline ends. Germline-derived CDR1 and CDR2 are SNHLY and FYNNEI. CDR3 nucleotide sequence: TGTGCCAGCAAGAGCTCTAGCTCTGGAAACACCATATATTTT. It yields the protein CASKSSSSGNTIYF.

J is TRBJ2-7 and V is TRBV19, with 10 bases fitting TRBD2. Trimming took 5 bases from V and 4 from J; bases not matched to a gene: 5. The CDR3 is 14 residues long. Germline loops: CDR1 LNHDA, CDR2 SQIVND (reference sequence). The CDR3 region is CASSYTSGVYEQYF. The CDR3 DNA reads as TGTGCCAGTAGTTATACTAGCGGGGTTTACGAGCAGTACTTC.

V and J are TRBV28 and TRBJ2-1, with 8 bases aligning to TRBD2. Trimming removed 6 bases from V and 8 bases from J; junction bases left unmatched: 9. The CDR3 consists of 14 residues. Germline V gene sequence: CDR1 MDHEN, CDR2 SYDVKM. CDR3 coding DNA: TGTGCCAGCAGCCCGGGTGCGGGGGGCCATGAGCAGTTCTTC. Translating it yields CASSPGAGGHEQFF. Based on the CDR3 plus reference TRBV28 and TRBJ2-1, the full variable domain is DVKVTQSSRYLVKRTGEKVFLECVQDMDHENMFWYRQDPGLGLRLIYFSYDVKMKEKGDIPEGYSVSREKKERFSLILESASTNQTSMYLCASSPGAGGHEQFFGPGTRLTVL.

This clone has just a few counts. CDR3 in amino acids: CASSLGAATEAFF. The CDR3 DNA sequence: TGTGCCAGCAGCTTAGGGGCGGCCACTGAAGCTTTCTTT. The chain recombines TRBV11-1 with TRBJ1-1; unclear D gene. V lost 1 base to trimming and J lost 4 bases, with 7 bases between them. Germline CDR1 reads SGHAT; CDR2 reads FQDESV (reference sequence). The CDR3 covers 13 residues. Full variable domain (outside the CDR3, taken from reference TRBV11-1 and TRBJ1-1): EAEVAQSPRYKITEKSQAVAFWCDPISGHATLYWYRQILGQGPELLVQFQDESVVDDSQLPKDRFSAERLKGVDSTLKIQPAELGDSAMYLCASSLGAATEAFFGQGTRLTVV.

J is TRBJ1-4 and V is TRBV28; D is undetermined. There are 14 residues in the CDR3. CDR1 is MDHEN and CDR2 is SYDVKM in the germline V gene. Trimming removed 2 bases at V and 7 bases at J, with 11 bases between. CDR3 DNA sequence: TGTGCCAGCAGTTTACTCCAAGGTATTGAAAAACTGTTTTTT. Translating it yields CASSLLQGIEKLFF.

In DNA, the CDR3 is TGTGCCACCAGTGCCGCGGGCCCCCCCTACGAGCAGTACTTC. It is translated as CATSAAGPPYEQYF. The rearrangement uses TRBV24-1 and TRBJ2-7, with a weak D call TRBD2 (5 bases). V lost 5 bases and J lost 2, with 12 bases in between. The length of the CDR3 is 14 residues. CDR1 is KGHDR and CDR2 is SFDVKD in the germline V gene.

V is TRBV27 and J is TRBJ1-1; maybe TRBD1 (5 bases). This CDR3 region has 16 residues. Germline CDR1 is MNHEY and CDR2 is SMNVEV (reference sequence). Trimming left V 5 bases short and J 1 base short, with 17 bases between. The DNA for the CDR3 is TGTGCCAGCAGTCCACTCCGGACATACCCGAACACTGAAGCTTTCTTT. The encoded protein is CASSPLRTYPNTEAFF.

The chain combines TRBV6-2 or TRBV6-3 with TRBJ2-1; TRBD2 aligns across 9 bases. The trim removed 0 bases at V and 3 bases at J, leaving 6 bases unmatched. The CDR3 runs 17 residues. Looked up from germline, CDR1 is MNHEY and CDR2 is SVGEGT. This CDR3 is CASSYSPASGIYNEQFF. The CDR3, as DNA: TGTGCCAGCAGTTACTCTCCGGCTAGCGGGATCTACAATGAGCAGTTCTTC.

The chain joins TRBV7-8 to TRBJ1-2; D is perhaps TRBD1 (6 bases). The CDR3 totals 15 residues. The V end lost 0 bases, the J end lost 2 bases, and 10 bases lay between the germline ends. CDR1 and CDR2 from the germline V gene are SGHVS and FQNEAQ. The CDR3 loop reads CASSLAGGLNYGYTF. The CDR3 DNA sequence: TGTGCCAGCAGCTTAGCGGGGGGCCTGAACTATGGCTACACCTTC.

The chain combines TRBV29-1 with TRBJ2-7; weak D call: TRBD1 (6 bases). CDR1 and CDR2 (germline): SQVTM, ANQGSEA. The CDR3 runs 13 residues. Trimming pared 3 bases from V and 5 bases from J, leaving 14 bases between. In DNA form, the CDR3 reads TGCAGCGTTGAGGGGCAGGGGAACAACGAGCAGTACTTC. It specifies CSVEGQGNNEQYF.

CDR3: CASSLATGLGGYTF. The CDR3 DNA is TGTGCCAGCAGTTTAGCCACAGGGTTGGGTGGCTACACCTTC. This chain links TRBV27 with TRBJ1-2; the D gene is possibly TRBD1 (6 bases). The germline V gene has CDR1 MNHEY and CDR2 SMNVEV (reference sequence). CDR3 size: 14 residues. Deletions cut 2 bases from V and 7 bases from J, with 14 bases between.

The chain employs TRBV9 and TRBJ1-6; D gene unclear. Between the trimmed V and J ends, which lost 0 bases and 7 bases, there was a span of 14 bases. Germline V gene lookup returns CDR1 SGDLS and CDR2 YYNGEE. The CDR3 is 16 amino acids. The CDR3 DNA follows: TGTGCCAGCAGCGTAGGGTCGGGCTTTGCGAATTCACCCCTCCACTTT. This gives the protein CASSVGSGFANSPLHF.

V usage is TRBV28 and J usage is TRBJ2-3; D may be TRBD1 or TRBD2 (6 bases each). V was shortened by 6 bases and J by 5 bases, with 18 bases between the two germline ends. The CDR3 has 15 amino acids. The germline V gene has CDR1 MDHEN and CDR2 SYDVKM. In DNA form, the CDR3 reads TGTGCCAGCAGGCATCCAGGGGTCGGGGGAGATACGCAGTATTTT. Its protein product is CASRHPGVGGDTQYF.

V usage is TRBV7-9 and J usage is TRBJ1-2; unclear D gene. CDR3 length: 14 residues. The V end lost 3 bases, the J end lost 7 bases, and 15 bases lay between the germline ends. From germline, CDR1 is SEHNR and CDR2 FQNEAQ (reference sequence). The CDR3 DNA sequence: TGTGCCAGCAGCTTGGCAGCCCCTACCTCTGGCTACACCTTC. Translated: CASSLAAPTSGYTF.

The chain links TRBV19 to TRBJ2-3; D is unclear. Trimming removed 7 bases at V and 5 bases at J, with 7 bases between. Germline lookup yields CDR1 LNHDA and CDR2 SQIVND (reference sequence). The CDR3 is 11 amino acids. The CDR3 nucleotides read TGTGCCAGTATTTCAGGAGATACGCAGTATTTT. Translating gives CASISGDTQYF. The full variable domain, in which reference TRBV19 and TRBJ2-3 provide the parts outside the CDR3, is DGGITQSPKYLFRKEGQNVTLSCEQNLNHDAMYWYRQDPGQGLRLIYYSQIVNDFQKGDIAEGYSVSREKKESFPLTVTSAQKNPTAFYLCASISGDTQYFGPGTRLTVL.

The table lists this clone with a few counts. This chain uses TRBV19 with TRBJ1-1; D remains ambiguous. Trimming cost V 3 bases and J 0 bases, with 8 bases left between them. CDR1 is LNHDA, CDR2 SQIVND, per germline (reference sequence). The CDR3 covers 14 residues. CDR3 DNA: TGTGCCAGTAGTATCGGACCGATGAACACTGAAGCTTTCTTT. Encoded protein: CASSIGPMNTEAFF.

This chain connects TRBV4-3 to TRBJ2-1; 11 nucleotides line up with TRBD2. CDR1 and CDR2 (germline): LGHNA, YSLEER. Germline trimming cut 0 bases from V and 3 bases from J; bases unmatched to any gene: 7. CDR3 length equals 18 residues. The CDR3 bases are TGCGCCAGCAGCCAAGATGGCCCCCTAGCGGGAGGCTACAATGAGCAGTTCTTC. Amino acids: CASSQDGPLAGGYNEQFF.

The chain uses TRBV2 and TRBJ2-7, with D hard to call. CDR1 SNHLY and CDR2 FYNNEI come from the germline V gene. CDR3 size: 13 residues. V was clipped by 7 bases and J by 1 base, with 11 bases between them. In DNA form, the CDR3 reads TGTGCCAGCATCTATGCTAGATCCTACGAGCAGTACTTC. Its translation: CASIYARSYEQYF.

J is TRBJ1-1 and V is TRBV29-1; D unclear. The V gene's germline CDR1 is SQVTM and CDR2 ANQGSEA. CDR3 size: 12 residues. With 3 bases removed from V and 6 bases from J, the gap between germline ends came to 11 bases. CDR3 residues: CSVDGRNAEAFF. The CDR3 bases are TGCAGCGTTGATGGAAGGAATGCTGAAGCTTTCTTT.